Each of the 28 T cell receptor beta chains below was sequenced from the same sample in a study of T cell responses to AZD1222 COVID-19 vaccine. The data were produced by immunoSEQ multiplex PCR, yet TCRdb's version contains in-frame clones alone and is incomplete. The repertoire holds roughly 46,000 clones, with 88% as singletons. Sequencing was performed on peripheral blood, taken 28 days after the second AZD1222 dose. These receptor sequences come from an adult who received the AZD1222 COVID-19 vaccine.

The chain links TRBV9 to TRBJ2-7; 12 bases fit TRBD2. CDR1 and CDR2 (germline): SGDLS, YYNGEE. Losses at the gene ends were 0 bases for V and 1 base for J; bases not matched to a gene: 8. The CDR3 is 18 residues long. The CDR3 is CASSVGLAGGGFSYEQYF. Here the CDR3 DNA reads TGTGCCAGCAGCGTAGGTCTAGCGGGAGGGGGGTTTTCCTACGAGCAGTACTTC. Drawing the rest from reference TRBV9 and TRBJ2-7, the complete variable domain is DSGVTQTPKHLITATGQRVTLRCSPRSGDLSVYWYQQSLDQGLQFLIQYYNGEERAKGNILERFSAQQFPDLHSELNLSSLELGDSALYFCASSVGLAGGGFSYEQYFGPGTRLTVT.

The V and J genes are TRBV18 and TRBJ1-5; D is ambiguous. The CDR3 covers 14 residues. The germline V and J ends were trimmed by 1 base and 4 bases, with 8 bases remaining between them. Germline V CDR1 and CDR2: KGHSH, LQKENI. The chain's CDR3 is CASSPRGGNQPQHF. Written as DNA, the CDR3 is TGTGCCAGCTCACCACGGGGAGGAAATCAGCCCCAGCATTTT.

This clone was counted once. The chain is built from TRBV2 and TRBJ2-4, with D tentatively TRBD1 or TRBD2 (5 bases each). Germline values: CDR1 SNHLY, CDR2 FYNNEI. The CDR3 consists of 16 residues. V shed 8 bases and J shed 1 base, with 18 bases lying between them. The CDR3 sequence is CASRGLLELAKNIQYF. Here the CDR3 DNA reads TGTGCCAGCCGGGGCTTATTAGAGTTGGCCAAAAACATTCAGTACTTC.

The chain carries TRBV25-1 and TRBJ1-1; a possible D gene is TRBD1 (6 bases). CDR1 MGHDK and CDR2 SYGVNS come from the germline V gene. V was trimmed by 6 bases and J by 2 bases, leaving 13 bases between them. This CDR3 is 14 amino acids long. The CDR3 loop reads CASRRGAPNTEAFF. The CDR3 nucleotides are TGTGCCAGCAGAAGGGGGGCCCCTAACACTGAAGCTTTCTTT.

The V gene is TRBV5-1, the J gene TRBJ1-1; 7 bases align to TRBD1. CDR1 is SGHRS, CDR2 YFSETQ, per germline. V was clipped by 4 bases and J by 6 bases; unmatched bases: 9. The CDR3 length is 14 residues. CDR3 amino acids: CASSGGQEPPEAFF. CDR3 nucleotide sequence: TGCGCCAGCAGCGGCGGACAGGAGCCACCTGAAGCTTTCTTT. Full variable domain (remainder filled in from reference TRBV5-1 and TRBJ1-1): KAGVTQTPRYLIKTRGQQVTLSCSPISGHRSVSWYQQTPGQGLQFLFEYFSETQRNKGNFPGRFSGRQFSNSRSEMNVSTLELGDSALYLCASSGGQEPPEAFFGQGTRLTVV.

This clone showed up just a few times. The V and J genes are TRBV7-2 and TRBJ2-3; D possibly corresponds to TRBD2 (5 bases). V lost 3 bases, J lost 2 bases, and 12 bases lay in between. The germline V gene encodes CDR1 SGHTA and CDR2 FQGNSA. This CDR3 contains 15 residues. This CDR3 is CASSFPGYATDTQYF. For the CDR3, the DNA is TGTGCCAGCAGCTTTCCGGGGTACGCCACAGATACGCAGTATTTT.

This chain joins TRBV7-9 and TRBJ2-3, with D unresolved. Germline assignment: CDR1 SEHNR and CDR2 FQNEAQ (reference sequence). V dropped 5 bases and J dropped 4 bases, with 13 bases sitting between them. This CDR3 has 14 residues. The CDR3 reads CASSEASFSDTQYF. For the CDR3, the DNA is TGTGCCAGCAGCGAAGCGAGCTTTTCAGATACGCAGTATTTT.

The DNA of the CDR3 is TGTGCCAGCAGCCGGCGGGGGGGCCTGGATACGCAGTATTTT. Protein: CASSRRGGLDTQYF. The chain employs TRBV14 and TRBJ2-3; 9 positions match TRBD2. The CDR3 is made up of 14 amino acids. Germline V gives CDR1 SGHDN, CDR2 FVKESK. V lost 4 bases, J lost 6 bases, and 5 bases stayed unmatched.

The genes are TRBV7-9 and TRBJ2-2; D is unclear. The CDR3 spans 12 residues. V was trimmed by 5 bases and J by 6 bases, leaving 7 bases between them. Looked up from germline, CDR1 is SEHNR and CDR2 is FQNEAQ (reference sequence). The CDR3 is CASSIGSGELFF. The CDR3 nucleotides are TGTGCCAGCAGCATAGGGTCCGGGGAGCTGTTTTTT.

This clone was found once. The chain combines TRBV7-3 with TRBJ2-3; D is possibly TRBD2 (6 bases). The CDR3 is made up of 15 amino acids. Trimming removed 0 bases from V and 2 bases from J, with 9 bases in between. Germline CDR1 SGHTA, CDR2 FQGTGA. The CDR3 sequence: CASSLTGLNTDTQYF. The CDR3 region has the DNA TGTGCCAGCAGCTTAACGGGACTCAACACAGATACGCAGTATTTT.

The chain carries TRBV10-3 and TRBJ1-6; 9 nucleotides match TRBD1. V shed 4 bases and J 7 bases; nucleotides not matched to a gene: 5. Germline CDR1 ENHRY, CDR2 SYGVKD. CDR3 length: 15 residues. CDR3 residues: CAISAGTGTNSPLHF. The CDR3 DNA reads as TGTGCCATCAGTGCGGGGACAGGGACCAATTCACCCCTCCACTTT.

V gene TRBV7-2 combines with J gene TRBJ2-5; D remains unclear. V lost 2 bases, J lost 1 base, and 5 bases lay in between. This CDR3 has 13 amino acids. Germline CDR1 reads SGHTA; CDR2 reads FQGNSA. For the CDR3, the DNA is TGTGCCAGCAGCTTAAGATTCCAAGAGACCCAGTACTTC. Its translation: CASSLRFQETQYF.

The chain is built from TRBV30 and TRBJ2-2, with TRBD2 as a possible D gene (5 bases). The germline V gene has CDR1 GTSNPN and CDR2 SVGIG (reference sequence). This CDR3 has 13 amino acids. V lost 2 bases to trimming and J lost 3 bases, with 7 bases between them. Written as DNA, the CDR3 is TGTGCCTGGAGTCAGAGGGACACCGGGGAGCTGTTTTTT. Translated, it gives CAWSQRDTGELFF.

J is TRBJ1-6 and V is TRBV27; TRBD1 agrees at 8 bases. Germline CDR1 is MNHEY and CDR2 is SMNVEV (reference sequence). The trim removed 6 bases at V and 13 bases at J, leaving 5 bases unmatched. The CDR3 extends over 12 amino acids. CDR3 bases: TGTGCCAGCAGCTTGACAGGGGACCCCCTCCACTTT. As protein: CASSLTGDPLHF.

CDR3 region: CAWTLSSYGYTF. CDR3 DNA sequence: TGTGCCTGGACCCTCTCCTCCTATGGCTACACCTTC. J is TRBJ1-2 and V is TRBV30; unclear D gene. The CDR3 length is 12 residues. The germline gives CDR1 GTSNPN, CDR2 SVGIG (reference sequence). V was trimmed by 4 bases and J by 4 bases, leaving 10 bases between them. Filled out from reference TRBV30 and TRBJ1-2, the complete variable domain reads SQTIHQWPATLVQPVGSPLSLECTVEGTSNPNLYWYRQAAGRGLQLLFYSVGIGQISSEVPQNLSASRPQDRQFILSSKKLLLSDSGFYLCAWTLSSYGYTFGSGTRLTVV.

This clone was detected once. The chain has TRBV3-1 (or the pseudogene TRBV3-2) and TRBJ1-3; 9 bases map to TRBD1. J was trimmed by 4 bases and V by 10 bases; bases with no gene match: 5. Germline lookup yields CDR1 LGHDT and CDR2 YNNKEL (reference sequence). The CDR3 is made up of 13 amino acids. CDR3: CATEDRGGNTIYF. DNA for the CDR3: TGTGCCACCGAGGACAGGGGAGGAAACACCATATATTTT.

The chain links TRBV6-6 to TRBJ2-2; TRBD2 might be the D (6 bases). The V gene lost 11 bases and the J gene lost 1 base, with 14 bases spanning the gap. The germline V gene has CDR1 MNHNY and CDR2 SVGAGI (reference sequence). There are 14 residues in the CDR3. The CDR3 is CAHRGLLNTGELFF. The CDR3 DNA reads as TGTGCCCACCGGGGACTCCTGAACACCGGGGAGCTGTTTTTT.

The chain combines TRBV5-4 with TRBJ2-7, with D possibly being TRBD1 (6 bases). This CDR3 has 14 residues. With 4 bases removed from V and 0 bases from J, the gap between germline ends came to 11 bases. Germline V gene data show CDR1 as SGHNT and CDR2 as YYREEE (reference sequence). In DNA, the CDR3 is TGTGCCAGCAGCATTGGACAGAGCTCCTACGAGCAGTACTTC. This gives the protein CASSIGQSSYEQYF.

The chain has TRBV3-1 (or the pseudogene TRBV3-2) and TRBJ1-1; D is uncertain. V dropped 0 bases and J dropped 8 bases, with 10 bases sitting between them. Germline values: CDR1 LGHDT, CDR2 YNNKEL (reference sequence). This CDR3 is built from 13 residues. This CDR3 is CASSQEGTPEAFF. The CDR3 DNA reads TGTGCCAGCAGCCAAGAAGGCACCCCAGAAGCTTTCTTT.

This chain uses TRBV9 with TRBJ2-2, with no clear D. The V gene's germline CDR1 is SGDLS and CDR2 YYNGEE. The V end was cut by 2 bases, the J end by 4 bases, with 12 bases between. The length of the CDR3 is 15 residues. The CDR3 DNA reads TGTGCCAGCAGCGTCTCGTCGGCGCTCACCGGGGAGCTGTTTTTT. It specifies CASSVSSALTGELFF.

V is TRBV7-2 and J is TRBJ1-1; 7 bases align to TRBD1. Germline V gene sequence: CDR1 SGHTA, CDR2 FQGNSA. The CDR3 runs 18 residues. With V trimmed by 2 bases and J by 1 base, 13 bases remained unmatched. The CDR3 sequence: CASSLRPIQQGTNTEAFF. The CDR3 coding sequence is TGTGCCAGCAGCTTACGACCCATCCAACAGGGGACGAACACTGAAGCTTTCTTT.

The DNA for the CDR3 is TGTGCCAGCAGCCACAACACCGGGGAGCTGTTTTTT. Amino acid sequence: CASSHNTGELFF. The chain carries TRBV6-4 and TRBJ2-2; D not resolved. The germline V gene has CDR1 MRHNA and CDR2 SNTAGT. The CDR3 contains 12 residues. The V and J ends lost 6 bases and 2 bases respectively, with 4 bases between them.

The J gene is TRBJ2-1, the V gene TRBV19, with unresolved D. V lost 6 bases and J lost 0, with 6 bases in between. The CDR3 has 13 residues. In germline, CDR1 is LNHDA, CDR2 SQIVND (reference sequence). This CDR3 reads CASRLGSYNEQFF. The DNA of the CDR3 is TGTGCCAGTAGACTCGGCTCCTACAATGAGCAGTTCTTC.

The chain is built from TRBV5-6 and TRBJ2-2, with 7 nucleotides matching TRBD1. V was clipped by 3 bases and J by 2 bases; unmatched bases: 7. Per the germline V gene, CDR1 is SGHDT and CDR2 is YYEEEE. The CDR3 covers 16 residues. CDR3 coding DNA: TGTGCCAGCAGCTCCTCGGGGACAGCCAACACCGGGGAGCTGTTTTTT. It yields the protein CASSSSGTANTGELFF.

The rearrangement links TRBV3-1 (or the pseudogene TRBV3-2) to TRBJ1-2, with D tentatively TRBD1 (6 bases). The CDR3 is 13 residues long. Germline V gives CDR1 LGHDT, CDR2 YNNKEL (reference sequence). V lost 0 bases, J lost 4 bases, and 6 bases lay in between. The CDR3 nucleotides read TGTGCCAGCAGCCAAGAAGGGGGCTATGGCTACACCTTC. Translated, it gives CASSQEGGYGYTF.

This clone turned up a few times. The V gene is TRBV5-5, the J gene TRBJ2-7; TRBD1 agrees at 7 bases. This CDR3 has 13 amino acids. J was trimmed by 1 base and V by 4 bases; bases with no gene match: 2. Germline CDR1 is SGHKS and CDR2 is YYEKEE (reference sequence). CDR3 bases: TGTGCCAGCAGCCGGGGACAGTCCTACGAGCAGTACTTC. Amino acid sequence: CASSRGQSYEQYF. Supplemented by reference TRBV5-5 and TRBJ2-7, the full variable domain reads DAGVTQSPTHLIKTRGQQVTLRCSPISGHKSVSWYQQVLGQGPQFIFQYYEKEERGRGNFPDRFSARQFPNYSSELNVNALLLGDSALYLCASSRGQSYEQYFGPGTRLTVT.

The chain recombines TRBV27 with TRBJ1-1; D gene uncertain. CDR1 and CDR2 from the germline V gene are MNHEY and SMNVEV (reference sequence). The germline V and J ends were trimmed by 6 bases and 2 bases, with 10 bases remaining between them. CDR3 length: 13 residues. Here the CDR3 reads CASSATLNTEAFF. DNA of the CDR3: TGTGCCAGCAGCGCGACCTTAAACACTGAAGCTTTCTTT.

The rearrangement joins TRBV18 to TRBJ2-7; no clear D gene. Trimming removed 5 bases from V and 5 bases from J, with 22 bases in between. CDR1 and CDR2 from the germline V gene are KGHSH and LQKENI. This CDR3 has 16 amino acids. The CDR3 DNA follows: TGTGCCAGCTCATCGAAACCGACACTAACGGTACACGAGCAGTACTTC. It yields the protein CASSSKPTLTVHEQYF.